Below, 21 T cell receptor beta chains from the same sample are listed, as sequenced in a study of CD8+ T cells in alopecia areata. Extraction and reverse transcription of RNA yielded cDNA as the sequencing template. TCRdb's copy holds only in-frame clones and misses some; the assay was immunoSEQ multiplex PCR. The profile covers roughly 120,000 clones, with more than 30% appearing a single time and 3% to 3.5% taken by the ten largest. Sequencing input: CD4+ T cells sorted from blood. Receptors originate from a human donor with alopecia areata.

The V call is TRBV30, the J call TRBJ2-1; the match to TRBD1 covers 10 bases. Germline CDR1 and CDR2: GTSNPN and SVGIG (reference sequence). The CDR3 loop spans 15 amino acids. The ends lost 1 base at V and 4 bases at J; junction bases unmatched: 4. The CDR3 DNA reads TGTGCCTGGAGTGCCGGGACAGGGGCATACAATGAGCAGTTCTTC. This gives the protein CAWSAGTGAYNEQFF. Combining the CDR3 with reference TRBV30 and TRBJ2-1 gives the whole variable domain SQTIHQWPATLVQPVGSPLSLECTVEGTSNPNLYWYRQAAGRGLQLLFYSVGIGQISSEVPQNLSASRPQDRQFILSSKKLLLSDSGFYLCAWSAGTGAYNEQFFGPGTRLTVL.

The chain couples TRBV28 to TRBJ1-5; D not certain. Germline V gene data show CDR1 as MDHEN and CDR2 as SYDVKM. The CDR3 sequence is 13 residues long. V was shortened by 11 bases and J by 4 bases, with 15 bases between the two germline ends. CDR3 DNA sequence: TGTGCCGTTATTAGTAGTAATAATCAGCCCCAGCATTTT. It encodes CAVISSNNQPQHF.

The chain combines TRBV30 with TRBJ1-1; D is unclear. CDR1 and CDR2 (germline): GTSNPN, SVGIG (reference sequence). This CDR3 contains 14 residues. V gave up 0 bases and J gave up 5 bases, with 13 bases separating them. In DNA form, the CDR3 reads TGTGCCTGGAGTGTGTGGGAGTTACCGACTGAAGCTTTCTTT. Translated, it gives CAWSVWELPTEAFF.

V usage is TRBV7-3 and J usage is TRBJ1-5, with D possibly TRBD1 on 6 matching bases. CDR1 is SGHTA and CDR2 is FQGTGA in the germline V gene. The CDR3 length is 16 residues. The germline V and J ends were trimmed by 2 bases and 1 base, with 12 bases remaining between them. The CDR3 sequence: CASSLGTGRSNQPQHF. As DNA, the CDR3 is TGTGCCAGCAGCTTAGGTACAGGGAGGAGCAATCAGCCCCAGCATTTT.

In DNA, the CDR3 is TGTGCCAGCAGTTCACAGGGGGATGGCTACACCTTC. Translating gives CASSSQGDGYTF. The chain employs TRBV28 and TRBJ1-2; TRBD1 aligns across 8 bases. Germline loops: CDR1 MDHEN, CDR2 SYDVKM. With 4 bases clipped from V and 6 bases from J, the junction kept 1 base outside the gene matches. CDR3 length equals 12 residues.

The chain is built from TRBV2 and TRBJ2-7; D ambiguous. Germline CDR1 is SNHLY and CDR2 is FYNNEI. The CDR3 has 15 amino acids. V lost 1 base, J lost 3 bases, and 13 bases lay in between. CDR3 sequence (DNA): TGTGCCAGCAGTGAAGGGGTCGGAACTTACTACGAGCAGTACTTC. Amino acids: CASSEGVGTYYEQYF.

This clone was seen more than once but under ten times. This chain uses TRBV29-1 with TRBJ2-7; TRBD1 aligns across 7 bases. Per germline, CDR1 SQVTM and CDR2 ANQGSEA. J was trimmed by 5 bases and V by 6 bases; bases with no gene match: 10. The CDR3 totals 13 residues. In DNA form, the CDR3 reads TGCAGCGTGCACAGGACAGGTTGGGACGAGCAGTACTTC. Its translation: CSVHRTGWDEQYF.

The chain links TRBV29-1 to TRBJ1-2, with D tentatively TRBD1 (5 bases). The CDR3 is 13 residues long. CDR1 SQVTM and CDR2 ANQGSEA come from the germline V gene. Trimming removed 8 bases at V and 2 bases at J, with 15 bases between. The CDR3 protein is CSISGRTNYGYTF. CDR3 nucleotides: TGCAGCATTAGTGGACGGACAAACTATGGCTACACCTTC.

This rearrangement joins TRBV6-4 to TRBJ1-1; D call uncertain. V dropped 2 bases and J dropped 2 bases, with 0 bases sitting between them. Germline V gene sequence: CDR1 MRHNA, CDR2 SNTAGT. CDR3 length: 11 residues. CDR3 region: CASSDNTEAFF. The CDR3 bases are TGTGCCAGCAGTGACAACACTGAAGCTTTCTTT.

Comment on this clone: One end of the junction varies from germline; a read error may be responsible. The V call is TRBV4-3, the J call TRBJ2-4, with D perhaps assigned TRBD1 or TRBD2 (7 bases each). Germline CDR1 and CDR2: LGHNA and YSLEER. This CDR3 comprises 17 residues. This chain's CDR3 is CASSQDGPGQTRTRPNF. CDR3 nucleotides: TGCGCCAGCAGCCAAGATGGCCCGGGACAGACAAGGACTAGGCCAAACTTC.

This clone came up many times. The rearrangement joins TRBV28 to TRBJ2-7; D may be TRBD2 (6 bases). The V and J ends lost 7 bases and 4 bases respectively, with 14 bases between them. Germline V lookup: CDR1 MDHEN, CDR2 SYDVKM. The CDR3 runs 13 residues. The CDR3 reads CASTVGGKYEQYF. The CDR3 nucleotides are TGTGCCAGCACCGTCGGAGGGAAATACGAGCAGTACTTC.

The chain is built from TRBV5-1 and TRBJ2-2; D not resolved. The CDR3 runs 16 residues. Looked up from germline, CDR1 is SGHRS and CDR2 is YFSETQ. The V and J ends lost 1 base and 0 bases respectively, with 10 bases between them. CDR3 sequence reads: CASSLRAETNTGELFF. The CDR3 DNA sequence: TGCGCCAGCAGCTTGAGGGCAGAGACGAACACCGGGGAGCTGTTTTTT.

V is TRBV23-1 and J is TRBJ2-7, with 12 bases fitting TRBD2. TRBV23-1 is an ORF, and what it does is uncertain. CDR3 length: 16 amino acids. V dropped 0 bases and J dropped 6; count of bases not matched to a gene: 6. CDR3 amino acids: CASSQSGLAGGPEQYF. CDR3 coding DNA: TGCGCCAGCAGTCAATCGGGTCTAGCGGGGGGGCCCGAGCAGTACTTC.

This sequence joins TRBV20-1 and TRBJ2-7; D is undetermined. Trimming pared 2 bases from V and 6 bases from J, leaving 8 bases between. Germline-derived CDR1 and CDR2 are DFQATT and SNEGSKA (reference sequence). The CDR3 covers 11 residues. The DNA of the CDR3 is TGCAGTGCTAGACCAGCAGCCGAGCAGTACTTC. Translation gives CSARPAAEQYF.

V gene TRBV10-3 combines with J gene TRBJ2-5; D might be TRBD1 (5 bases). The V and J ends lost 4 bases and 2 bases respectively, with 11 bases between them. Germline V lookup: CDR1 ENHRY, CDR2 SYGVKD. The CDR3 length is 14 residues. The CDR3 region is CAISVQGGQETQYF. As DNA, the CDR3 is TGTGCCATCAGTGTCCAGGGTGGACAAGAGACCCAGTACTTC.

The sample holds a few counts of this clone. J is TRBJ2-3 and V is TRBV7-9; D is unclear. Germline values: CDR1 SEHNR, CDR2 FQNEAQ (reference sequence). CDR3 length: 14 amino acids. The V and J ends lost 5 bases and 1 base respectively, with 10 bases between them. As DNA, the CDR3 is TGTGCCAGCAGCCTGGGCGCCCGCACAGATACGCAGTATTTT. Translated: CASSLGARTDTQYF. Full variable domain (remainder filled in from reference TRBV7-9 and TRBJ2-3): DTGVSQNPRHKITKRGQNVTFRCDPISEHNRLYWYRQTLGQGPEFLTYFQNEAQLEKSRLLSDRFSAERPKGSFSTLEIQRTEQGDSAMYLCASSLGARTDTQYFGPGTRLTVL.

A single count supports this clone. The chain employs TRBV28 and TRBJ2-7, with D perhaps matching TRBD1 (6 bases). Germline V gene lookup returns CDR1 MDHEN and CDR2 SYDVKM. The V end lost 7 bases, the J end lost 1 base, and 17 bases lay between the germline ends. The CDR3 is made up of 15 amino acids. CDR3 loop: CASITNPQGSYEQYF. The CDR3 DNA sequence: TGTGCCAGCATCACAAATCCACAGGGTTCCTACGAGCAGTACTTC.

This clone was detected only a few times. The DNA of the CDR3 is TGTGCCAGCAGCCCGATTGGGAGCACAGATACGCAGTATTTT. It translates to CASSPIGSTDTQYF. The chain links TRBV7-2 to TRBJ2-3; D ambiguous. CDR3 length equals 14 residues. The germline V and J ends were trimmed by 5 bases and 0 bases, with 9 bases remaining between them. Germline values: CDR1 SGHTA, CDR2 FQGNSA.

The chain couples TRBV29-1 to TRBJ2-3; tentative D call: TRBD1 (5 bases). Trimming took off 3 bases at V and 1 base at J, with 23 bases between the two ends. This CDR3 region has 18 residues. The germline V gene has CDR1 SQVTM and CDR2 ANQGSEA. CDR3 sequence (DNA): TGCAGCGTTGACGTGCGGCTCGGCAGGGCCGTCCGCACAGATACGCAGTATTTT. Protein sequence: CSVDVRLGRAVRTDTQYF.

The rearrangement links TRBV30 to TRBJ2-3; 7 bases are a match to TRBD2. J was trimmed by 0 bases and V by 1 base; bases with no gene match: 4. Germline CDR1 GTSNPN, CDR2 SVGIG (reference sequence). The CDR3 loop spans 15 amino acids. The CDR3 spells CAWSDSGVSTDTQYF. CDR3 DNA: TGTGCCTGGAGTGACAGCGGGGTTAGCACAGATACGCAGTATTTT. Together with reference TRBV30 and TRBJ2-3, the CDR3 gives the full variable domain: SQTIHQWPATLVQPVGSPLSLECTVEGTSNPNLYWYRQAAGRGLQLLFYSVGIGQISSEVPQNLSASRPQDRQFILSSKKLLLSDSGFYLCAWSDSGVSTDTQYFGPGTRLTVL.

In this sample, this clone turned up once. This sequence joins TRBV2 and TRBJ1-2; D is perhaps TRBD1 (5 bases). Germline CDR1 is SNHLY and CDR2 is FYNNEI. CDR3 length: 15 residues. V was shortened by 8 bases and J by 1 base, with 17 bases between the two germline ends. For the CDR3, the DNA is TGTGCCAGCCGCTTGTCGGGACTATTTAACTATGGCTACACCTTC. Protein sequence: CASRLSGLFNYGYTF. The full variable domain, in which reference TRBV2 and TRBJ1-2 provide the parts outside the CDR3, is EPEVTQTPSHQVTQMGQEVILRCVPISNHLYFYWYRQILGQKVEFLVSFYNNEISEKSEIFDDQFSVERPDGSNFTLKIRSTKLEDSAMYFCASRLSGLFNYGYTFGSGTRLTVV.